A selection of T cell receptor beta chains follows, all from one sample in a study of CD8 T cells in ankylosing spondylitis. TCRdb re-called the 5' RACE reads through MiXCR, storing one row per CDR3 protein. The table records 700,000 or so distinct CDR3 sequences, 19% of them present only once. Sample: blood, either unsorted or a sorted T cell fraction (not recorded which). Source of these receptors: a male donor with ankylosing spondylitis. Both conserved end residues are part of each CDR3. Each record gives: J gene, V gene, D gene, CDR3 protein. A D gene is named only where the DNA matches it firmly.

TRBJ2-1 | TRBV12-3/TRBV12-4 | TRBD2 | CASSNSSGRAGNEQFF
TRBJ2-7 | TRBV20-1 | TRBD2 | CSARDLRLAVSYEQYF
TRBJ2-7 | TRBV5-1 | - | CASSLARQFGSYEQYF
TRBJ2-4 | TRBV14 | TRBD1 | CASSQEGQLAKNIQYF
TRBJ2-7 | TRBV5-6 | - | CASSLPNSGLPGEQNF
TRBJ2-2 | TRBV4-2 | TRBD1 | CASSHVGTGNTGELFF
TRBJ2-5 | TRBV6-5 | TRBD1 | CASSYPRTGRGTQYF
TRBJ2-1 | TRBV6-1 | TRBD2 | CASSRGLAGGHNEQFF
TRBJ2-1 | TRBV7-8 | TRBD1 | CASSLGTGGAYNEQFF
TRBJ1-6 | TRBV7-3 | - | CASFKKGINSPLHF
TRBJ2-7 | TRBV29-1 | - | CSVSGAVTQDYEQYF
TRBJ1-5 | TRBV20-1 | - | CSYQTEPNQPQHF
TRBJ1-2 | TRBV25-1 | - | CASSEGGWSYGYTF
TRBJ2-5 | TRBV7-8 | TRBD1 | CASSSAIWGQGRETQYF
TRBJ2-7 | TRBV20-1 | - | CSARGEQGAYEQYF
TRBJ1-1 | TRBV5-1 | - | CASSLGDTRGRTEAFF
TRBJ2-7 | TRBV24-1 | - | CATSDPETYEQYF
TRBJ2-1 | TRBV7-2 | - | CASSLYGQVAYNEQFF
TRBJ2-5 | TRBV11-3 | - | CASSHPQGFIQETQYF
TRBJ2-5 | TRBV6-5 | TRBD2 | CASSYTAGGLGETQYF
TRBJ2-1 | TRBV6-2/TRBV6-3 | - | CASSYSGVGEQFF
TRBJ1-1 | TRBV4-3 | - | CASSLSWGGGAEAFF
TRBJ2-7 | TRBV20-1 | TRBD1 | CSADFGQGRHEQYF
TRBJ2-5 | TRBV4-2 | TRBD2 | CASSPIAGGPGETQYF
TRBJ1-4 | TRBV4-1 | - | CASERRIGGEKLFF
TRBJ1-1 | TRBV9 | - | CASSVTWTHTEAFF
TRBJ2-1 | TRBV5-1 | TRBD2 | CASSWTSGSSYNEQFF
TRBJ2-1 | TRBV19 | TRBD1 | CASSKSGGVNEQFF
TRBJ2-7 | TRBV5-1 | - | CASSLADTFYEQYF
TRBJ2-1 | TRBV12-3/TRBV12-4 | TRBD2 | CASSDSWAEPGLAGDNEQFF
TRBJ2-7 | TRBV28 | TRBD2 | CASSLGAGDSYEQYF
TRBJ2-7 | TRBV12-3/TRBV12-4 | - | CASSLFDGYEQYF
TRBJ2-1 | TRBV7-2 | - | CASSFVGQQLSEQFF